This T cell receptor beta chain appears in the sequencing data of a study of CD8 T cells in Susac syndrome. This CDR3 has 16 amino acids. CDR1 is KGHDR, CDR2 SFDVKD, per germline. The trim removed 1 base at V and 5 bases at J, leaving 5 bases unmatched. Reverse transcription used about 0.45 to 1 ug RNA and random hexamers. TCRdb ran MiXCR on the immunoSEQ multiplex PCR reads and lists one entry per CDR3 protein. This table holds 90,000 to 150,000 distinct CDR3 sequences, over 90% found once. V usage is TRBV24-1 and J usage is TRBJ2-2; 8 bases match TRBD1. Specimen: CD4+ T cells from PBMCs. The sequence was collected from a human donor in good health. The CDR3 DNA reads as TGTGCCACCAGTGATTTAGCCAGGGGGCATACCGGGGAGCTGTTTTTT. Its protein product is CATSDLARGHTGELFF.